This TCR beta chain was retrieved from a study of early T cells in non-severe SARS-CoV-2 infection. Across the study: It was bulk RNA from unsorted whole blood that was sequenced, and the chains were unpaired.

The V gene's germline CDR1 is MGHRA and CDR2 YSYEKL. This CDR3 has 17 amino acids. The V gene lost 1 base and the J gene lost 5 bases, with 20 bases spanning the gap. General study results and limits: Database matching using VDJdb favored anti-spike CD8 responses, with private and CD4 specificities left missing.

Notes on this clonotype: Its antigen is currently unknown.

Unique molecular identifiers were affixed to single, distinct cDNA molecules. TCRdb re-derived calls from the 5' RACE reads in MiXCR, one entry per CDR3 protein. The repertoire includes 85,000 to 100,000 distinct CDR3 sequences, 13% of them detected once, and about 2.3% sits in the top ten. The TCR was taken from an adult who was a healthcare worker with PCR-confirmed SARS-CoV-2 infection or an uninfected control (not recorded which). This rearrangement joins TRBV4-1 to TRBJ2-5, with D hard to call. Source material: whole blood. The CDR3 nucleotides read TGCGCCAGCAGCCAAGGATTCGAATATGGCGCACCGGAGACCCAGTACTTC. Protein product: CASSQGFEYGAPETQYF.